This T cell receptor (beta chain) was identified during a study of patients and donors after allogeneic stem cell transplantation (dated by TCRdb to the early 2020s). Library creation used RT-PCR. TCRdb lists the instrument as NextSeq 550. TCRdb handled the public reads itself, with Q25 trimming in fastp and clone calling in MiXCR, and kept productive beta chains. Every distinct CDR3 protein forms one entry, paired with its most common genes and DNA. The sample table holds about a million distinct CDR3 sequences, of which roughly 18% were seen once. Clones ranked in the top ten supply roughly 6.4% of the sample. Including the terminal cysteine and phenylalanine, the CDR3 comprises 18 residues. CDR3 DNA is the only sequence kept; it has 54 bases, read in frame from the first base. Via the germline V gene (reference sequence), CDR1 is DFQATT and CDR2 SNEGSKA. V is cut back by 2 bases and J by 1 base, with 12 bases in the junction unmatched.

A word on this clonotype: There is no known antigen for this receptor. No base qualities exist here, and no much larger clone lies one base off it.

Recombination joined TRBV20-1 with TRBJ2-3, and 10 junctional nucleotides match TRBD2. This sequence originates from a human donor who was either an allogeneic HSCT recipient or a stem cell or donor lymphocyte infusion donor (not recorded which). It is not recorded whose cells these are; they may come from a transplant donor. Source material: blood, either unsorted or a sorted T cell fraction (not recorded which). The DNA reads TGCAGTGCTAGAACGACTAGCGGAAGCGGGGGGGGCACAGATACGCAGTATTTT. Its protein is CSARTTSGSGGGTDTQYF.